This T cell receptor (beta chain) was captured in a study of molecular identifiers for immune sequencing clone quantification. The study, taken as a whole, reports: Highly expanded clone sizes could be underestimated by identical TCR molecules that share a barcode. Effector cells kept over 97% of their molecules in clones above 20 RNA copies, while naive cells kept under 1% there.

Libraries of naive CD8 T cells were made from 20,000 to 1,000,000 sorted cells. They used 10%, 30% or 50% RNA. Researchers sorted naive CD8 T cells as cells that were CD8+CD4-CCR7+CD45RA+. As regards this clonotype: Antigen unknown. This clone may be a read error of a much larger clone one base away.

The CDR3 extends over 13 amino acids. V lost 6 bases and J lost 2, with 12 bases in between. CDR1 is SGHRS and CDR2 is YFSETQ in the germline V gene. Each CDR3 protein is one row after TCRdb ran MiXCR on the PCR reads. Counted here are hundreds of thousands of distinct CDR3 sequences, about 25% occurring once; the ten biggest clones make up roughly 0.83%. Specimen: naive CD8+ T cells from blood, with Jurkat cell RNA spiked in. Indicated subset: FACS-sorted CD8+CD4-CCR7+CD45RA+ naive T cells. The receptor's source is a human donor in good health. Some libraries in this study had Jurkat cell RNA spiked in. This chain connects TRBV5-1 to TRBJ2-7; a weak D match, TRBD1 (5 bases). CDR3 coding DNA: TGCGCCAGCAACCAGGGTTCGGCCTACGAGCAGTACTTC. Translating it yields CASNQGSAYEQYF.